This TCR beta chain emerged from a study of blood T cell repertoires in COVID-19. Study background: Whether acute or convalescent, the COVID-19 samples came from the United States, Italy and Spain. T cells, B-cell-depleted T cells, or PBMCs supplied cDNA or gDNA.

In the authors' workflow: How many nucleated cells were present was estimated from reference gene primer amplification. The data were produced by immunoSEQ multiplex PCR, yet TCRdb's version contains in-frame clones alone and is incomplete. The V and J calls and clone size come from that table; D and trimming were worked out from the DNA. This table has 84,000 or so clones, approximately 90% appearing once. CDR1 and CDR2 (germline): SGHNT, YYREEE (reference sequence). CDR3 length: 13 amino acids. Germline trimming cut 3 bases from V and 5 bases from J; bases unmatched to any gene: 2. Specimen: peripheral blood. The receptor's source is a man in his fifties or sixties with acute or convalescent COVID-19. The V and J genes are TRBV5-4 and TRBJ1-1, with 9 bases fitting TRBD1. CDR3 DNA: TGTGCCAGCAGCTGGGACAGGGCAACTGAAGCTTTCTTT. It codes for CASSWDRATEAFF.